This T cell receptor beta chain was sequenced in a study of T cell responses to AZD1222 COVID-19 vaccine. Deletions cut 6 bases from V and 7 bases from J, with 9 bases between. The CDR3 runs to 11 residues. The method was immunoSEQ multiplex PCR; TCRdb's version includes in-frame clones alone and lacks a portion of them. The table lists around 180,000 clones, just over 90% of them singletons. Notes on this clone: Its antigen is not identified.

Points from the study as a whole: Spike as a whole was targeted by vaccine-associated CD4 TCRs, dominant at 160-218 and 743-854. Baseline seropositivity characterized only a handful of AZD1222 recipients. In a largely white British group with more females than males, clonal diversity was possibly underestimated.

This chain uses TRBV12-3 or TRBV12-4 with TRBJ1-1, with D hard to call. The clonotype originates from an adult in good health. The sample in question was peripheral blood, obtained on day 0 of AZD1222 vaccination. The CDR3 protein is CASRAGLEAFF. CDR3 DNA: TGTGCCAGCAGGGCCGGACTTGAAGCTTTCTTT.